This T cell receptor (beta chain) emerged from a study of T cell responses to AZD1222 COVID-19 vaccine. Study-level points and caveats: The span of vaccine-associated CD4 TCRs extended across spike, with dominance at 160-218 and 743-854.

Generated by immunoSEQ multiplex PCR, the TCRdb table keeps only in-frame clones and is missing some. The sample consists of 150,000 to 200,000 clones, roughly 90% of them appearing once. Comments on this clone: Its antigen is unknown.

Germline V lookup: CDR1 MRHNA, CDR2 SNTAGT. The CDR3 totals 16 residues. The V end was cut by 0 bases, the J end by 1 base, with 10 bases between. The chain has TRBV6-4 and TRBJ2-1, with D possibly matching TRBD1 (5 bases). The source was peripheral blood, collected 28 days after the second AZD1222 dose. The sequence came from an adult who received the AZD1222 COVID-19 vaccine. CDR3: CASSDSSRVSYNEQFF. As DNA, the CDR3 is TGTGCCAGCAGTGACTCTTCCAGGGTGTCCTACAATGAGCAGTTCTTC.